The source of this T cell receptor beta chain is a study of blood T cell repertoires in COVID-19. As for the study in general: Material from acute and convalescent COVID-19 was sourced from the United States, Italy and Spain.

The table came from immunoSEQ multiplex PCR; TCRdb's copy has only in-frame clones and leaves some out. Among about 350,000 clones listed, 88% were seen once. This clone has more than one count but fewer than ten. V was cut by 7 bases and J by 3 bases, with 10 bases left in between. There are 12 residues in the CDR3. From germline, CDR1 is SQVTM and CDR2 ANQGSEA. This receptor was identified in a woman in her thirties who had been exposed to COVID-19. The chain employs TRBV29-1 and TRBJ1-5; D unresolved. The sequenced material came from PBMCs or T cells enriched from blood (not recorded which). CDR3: CSAGDFNQPQHF. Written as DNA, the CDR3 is TGCAGCGCGGGAGACTTCAATCAGCCCCAGCATTTT.